The 18 T cell receptor beta chains below come from one sample, sequenced in a study of blood T cell repertoires in COVID-19. Repertoires were generated with immunoSEQ multiplex PCR, while TCRdb's copy carries only in-frame clones and drops some. The data contain 130,000 to 150,000 clones, 70% to 90% of them singletons. The sample taken for sequencing was peripheral blood. These receptors were taken from a human donor with acute or convalescent COVID-19. The donor label of this sample is uncertain.

This sequence joins TRBV7-9 and TRBJ1-6; a weak D match, TRBD1 (5 bases). Germline V gene lookup returns CDR1 SEHNR and CDR2 FQNEAQ (reference sequence). V lost 1 base and J lost 9, with 13 bases in between. The CDR3 has 15 residues. CDR3 region: CASSLDGFGGSPLHF. CDR3 nucleotides: TGTGCCAGCAGCTTAGATGGGTTCGGGGGTTCACCCCTCCACTTT.

The chain combines TRBV2 with TRBJ1-6, with 7 bases identical to TRBD1. The CDR3 loop spans 17 amino acids. J was trimmed by 4 bases and V by 0 bases; bases with no gene match: 6. Germline values: CDR1 SNHLY, CDR2 FYNNEI. The CDR3, as DNA: TGTGCCAGCAGTGAAGCAAGGACAGGCCATTATAATTCACCCCTCCACTTT. This codes for CASSEARTGHYNSPLHF.

This chain connects TRBV5-1 to TRBJ2-5; perhaps TRBD1 as D (6 bases). The CDR3 is 14 amino acids. Germline V gives CDR1 SGHRS, CDR2 YFSETQ. Trimming cost V 5 bases and J 1 base, with 12 bases left between them. In DNA, the CDR3 is TGCGCCAGCAGGGTACAGGGCAGCCAAGAGACCCAGTACTTC. Translated: CASRVQGSQETQYF.

CDR3 residues: CASRPGGGGYTF. CDR3 in DNA: TGTGCCAGTAGACCGGGGGGCGGGGGCTACACCTTC. V and J are TRBV19 and TRBJ1-2, with a possible D match to TRBD1 (6 bases). Trimming took 6 bases from V and 8 from J, leaving 13 bases between them. This CDR3 is built from 12 residues. Germline V gives CDR1 LNHDA, CDR2 SQIVND (reference sequence).

DNA for the CDR3: TGTGCCAGCAGACCCCAGGGGGCAGTCGGCTACGAGCAGTACTTC. Residues: CASRPQGAVGYEQYF. The J gene is TRBJ2-7, the V gene TRBV28; 8 bases map to TRBD1. V trimming: 6 bases; J trimming: 3 bases; junction bases outside the gene matches: 10. This CDR3 is built from 15 residues. Germline-derived CDR1 and CDR2 are MDHEN and SYDVKM.

This clone was seen more than once but under ten times. The chain links TRBV3-1 (or the pseudogene TRBV3-2) to TRBJ1-2; D might be TRBD1 (6 bases). The CDR3 is made up of 14 amino acids. Trimming pared 4 bases from V and 8 bases from J, leaving 17 bases between. Germline-derived CDR1 and CDR2 are LGHDT and YNNKEL (reference sequence). The CDR3 spells CASSPYPRGGGYTF. The CDR3, as DNA: TGTGCCAGCAGCCCATACCCCAGGGGCGGGGGCTACACCTTC.

V is TRBV5-6 and J is TRBJ1-1; D gene uncertain. The CDR3 consists of 16 residues. V gave up 4 bases and J gave up 6 bases, with 22 bases separating them. Germline lookup yields CDR1 SGHDT and CDR2 YYEEEE. The DNA of the CDR3 is TGTGCCAGCAGCCACCGCCGGCTTGGGCCCCACTCTGAAGCTTTCTTT. The encoded protein is CASSHRRLGPHSEAFF.

This sequence joins TRBV11-3 and TRBJ2-3; TRBD2 matches at 7 bases. Per the germline V gene, CDR1 is SGHNT and CDR2 is YENEEA. V dropped 3 bases and J dropped 2; count of bases not matched to a gene: 5. This CDR3 has 15 amino acids. This chain's CDR3 is CASSFGLADTDTQYF. The CDR3 nucleotides read TGTGCCAGCAGCTTTGGGCTAGCGGACACAGATACGCAGTATTTT.

This rearrangement joins TRBV19 to TRBJ2-1; 10 bases map to TRBD2. V shed 5 bases and J 9 bases; nucleotides not matched to a gene: 10. The CDR3 length is 15 residues. Germline lookup yields CDR1 LNHDA and CDR2 SQIVND (reference sequence). The CDR3: CASSQGTSAGIEQFF. The CDR3 DNA reads as TGTGCCAGTAGTCAGGGGACTAGCGCTGGGATTGAGCAGTTCTTC.

The chain has TRBV19 and TRBJ1-5; D might be TRBD1 (5 bases). Between the trimmed V and J ends, which lost 3 bases and 2 bases, there was a span of 8 bases. This CDR3 region has 14 residues. Germline V gives CDR1 LNHDA, CDR2 SQIVND (reference sequence). The CDR3 sequence is CASSIVGGNQPQHF. In nucleotides, the CDR3 is TGTGCCAGTAGTATCGTAGGGGGCAATCAGCCCCAGCATTTT.

The chain links TRBV3-1 (or the pseudogene TRBV3-2) to TRBJ2-7, with TRBD1 identical over 9 bases. Germline V gene lookup returns CDR1 LGHDT and CDR2 YNNKEL (reference sequence). This CDR3 spans 14 amino acids. J lost 4 bases, V lost 7 bases, and 8 bases had no gene match. The CDR3 sequence: CASILFDRGYEQYF. The DNA for the CDR3 is TGTGCCAGCATCCTTTTTGACAGGGGGTACGAGCAGTACTTC.

V usage is TRBV24-1 and J usage is TRBJ1-1; D is perhaps TRBD1 (5 bases). V lost 2 bases to trimming and J lost 1 base, with 10 bases between them. This CDR3 spans 15 amino acids. Looked up from germline, CDR1 is KGHDR and CDR2 is SFDVKD. In DNA form, the CDR3 reads TGTGCCACCAGTGATTCCAGGGTGGAGAACACTGAAGCTTTCTTT. This sequence encodes CATSDSRVENTEAFF.

The chain couples TRBV6-5 to TRBJ2-3, with 10 bases that match TRBD1. Per germline, CDR1 MNHEY and CDR2 SVGAGI. CDR3 length: 14 amino acids. V lost 6 bases to trimming and J lost 2 bases; unmatched junction nucleotides: 2. The CDR3 sequence: CASRTGGVTDTQYF. The CDR3 DNA reads as TGTGCCAGCAGGACAGGGGGCGTCACAGATACGCAGTATTTT.

This clone was observed a handful of times. V usage is TRBV6-5 and J usage is TRBJ1-5, with 8 bases matching TRBD1. The germline CDR1 and CDR2 sequences are MNHEY and SVGAGI. Trimming cost V 0 bases and J 2 bases; bases outside gene matches: 3. This CDR3 has 16 residues. CDR3 coding DNA: TGTGCCAGCAGTTACTCGGTGACAGGGGGCAATCAGCCCCAGCATTTT. This sequence encodes CASSYSVTGGNQPQHF.

The chain employs TRBV9 and TRBJ1-1; possibly TRBD1 for D (6 bases). CDR1 is SGDLS and CDR2 is YYNGEE in the germline V gene. V was clipped by 4 bases and J by 1 base, with 11 bases between them. The CDR3 extends over 14 amino acids. The CDR3 here is CASSPWTENTEAFF. CDR3 sequence (DNA): TGTGCCAGCAGCCCTTGGACAGAGAACACTGAAGCTTTCTTT.

This clone was picked up one time. The gene calls are TRBV18 and TRBJ1-1, with a weak D call TRBD1 (6 bases). The germline gives CDR1 KGHSH, CDR2 LQKENI. Trimming removed 1 base from V and 0 bases from J, with 6 bases in between. The CDR3 is 14 amino acids. The CDR3 nucleotides read TGTGCCAGCTCACCACAGGGGGTGAACACTGAAGCTTTCTTT. This codes for CASSPQGVNTEAFF.

The chain carries TRBV9 and TRBJ1-2, with TRBD1 matching 9 bases. The length of the CDR3 is 17 residues. CDR1 is SGDLS, CDR2 YYNGEE, per germline. J lost 2 bases, V lost 3 bases, and 11 bases had no gene match. For the CDR3, the DNA is TGTGCCAGCAGCGATGGGACAGGGCGCGGGAAGAACTATGGCTACACCTTC. Amino acids: CASSDGTGRGKNYGYTF.

The chain uses TRBV4-3 and TRBJ2-1; D is uncertain. Trimming took 1 base from V and 3 from J, leaving 13 bases between them. Germline CDR1 and CDR2: LGHNA and YSLEER. This CDR3 spans 16 amino acids. Written as DNA, the CDR3 is TGCGCCAGCAGCCAAGCGGTAGCAGTACTCTACAATGAGCAGTTCTTC. Protein product: CASSQAVAVLYNEQFF.